This T cell receptor (beta chain) derives from a study of blood T cell repertoires in COVID-19. Study as a whole: The United States, Italy and Spain provided the acute and convalescent COVID-19 samples.

From germline, CDR1 is KGHSH and CDR2 LQKENI. CDR3 length: 18 amino acids. Trimming removed 3 bases from V and 0 bases from J; junction bases left unmatched: 13. Sequencing was performed with immunoSEQ multiplex PCR; in TCRdb, only in-frame clones are kept and a portion is missing. The repertoire has just over 250,000 clones, about 81% of them found once; the top ten carry around 4.1%. Recruitment covered under 25 US areas and drew participants whose ages spanned roughly 18 to 100 years. The sequenced sample consisted of PBMCs or T cells enriched from blood (not recorded which). The V call is TRBV18, the J call TRBJ1-1, with 7 nucleotides matching TRBD1. The sequence derives from a man aged 25 to 40 with acute COVID-19. Here the CDR3 DNA reads TGTGCCAGCTCACCTCAAGGGACAGCTGCAACCATGAACACTGAAGCTTTCTTT. Residues: CASSPQGTAATMNTEAFF.